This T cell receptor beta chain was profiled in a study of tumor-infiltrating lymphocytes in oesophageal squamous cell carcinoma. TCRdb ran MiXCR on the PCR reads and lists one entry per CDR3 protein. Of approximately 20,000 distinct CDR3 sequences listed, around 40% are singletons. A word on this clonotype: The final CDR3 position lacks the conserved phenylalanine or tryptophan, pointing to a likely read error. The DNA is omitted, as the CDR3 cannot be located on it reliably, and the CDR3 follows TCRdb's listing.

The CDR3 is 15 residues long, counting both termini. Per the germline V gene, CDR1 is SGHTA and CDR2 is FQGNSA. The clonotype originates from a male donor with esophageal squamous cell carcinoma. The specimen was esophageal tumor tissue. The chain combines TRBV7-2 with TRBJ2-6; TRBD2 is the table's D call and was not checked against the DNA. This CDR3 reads CASSPTRAYEQYFGA.